This T cell receptor beta chain was captured by sequencing in a study of Graves' ophthalmopathy and Graves' hyperthyroidism. Study details: Peripheral blood sampling occurred at initial diagnosis, before any treatment. Notes on the study in general: Also, most clonotypes expanded in the thyroid above 0.001 frequency appeared in blood.

Exclusion covered patients with other autoimmune diseases or uncontrolled infections (as well as pregnancy or lactation). PBMCs came from 10 ml of fresh peripheral blood. Trimming left V 7 bases short and J 14 bases short, with 15 bases between. This CDR3 has 11 amino acids. Germline CDR1 and CDR2: MDHEN and SYDVKM. Amplified TCR beta CDR3 regions were obtained using RNA transcripts as template. The workflow started with a first-round RT-PCR run with HTBI primers and then moved on to a second-round multiplex PCR. TCRdb analysed the multiplex PCR reads with MiXCR anew, one entry per CDR3 protein. In the table there are some 200,000 distinct CDR3 sequences, just under 30% of which are singletons. This clonotype was recorded at least ten times. Its target is not known.

Material: peripheral blood. The source of this sequence is a middle-aged man with Graves' ophthalmopathy. This chain uses TRBV28 with TRBJ1-5; D is perhaps TRBD1 (5 bases). The CDR3 spells CASTRDRSEHF. The CDR3 nucleotides are TGTGCCAGCACTCGGGACCGCTCAGAGCATTTT.